This T cell receptor (beta chain) was recorded in a study of identical twins. Unique molecular identifiers were present on the cDNA, which also gained a universal primer site by template switching. TCRdb independently ran MiXCR on the 5' RACE reads; one entry per CDR3 protein. The table includes fewer than 650,000 distinct CDR3 sequences, around 7.5% detected once. CDR3 length: 15 amino acids. CDR1 is SSHAT, CDR2 FNYEAQ, per germline (reference sequence). V lost 2 bases and J 6 bases, leaving 16 bases between the germline ends. This clonotype has only a few counts. Its target is unknown. Notes on the study in general: While abundant cord blood beta clonotypes carried fewer insertions, memory repertoires showed no such pattern. Invariant populations such as MAIT and iNKT cells could partly muddle zero-insertion analyses. Interpretation of the results relied on cross-sectional statistical analysis and not on following the same donors.

The same data also contributed to another study, on yellow fever vaccine responses in identical twins.

This TCR was sampled from a woman between 18 and 29 years old in good health. This rearrangement joins TRBV7-7 to TRBJ2-5; possibly TRBD1 for D (6 bases). The sequencing sample was made of PBMCs. In DNA, the CDR3 is TGTGCCAGCAGCTTACCGGGCAGGGGTGTAAAGACCCAGTACTTC. This gives the protein CASSLPGRGVKTQYF. The variable domain in full, with the rest retrieved from reference TRBV7-7 and TRBJ2-5, is GAGVSQSPRYKVTKRGQDVTLRCDPISSHATLYWYQQALGQGPEFLTYFNYEAQPDKSGLPSDRFSAERPEGSISTLTIQRTEQRDSAMYRCASSLPGRGVKTQYFGPGTRLLVL.